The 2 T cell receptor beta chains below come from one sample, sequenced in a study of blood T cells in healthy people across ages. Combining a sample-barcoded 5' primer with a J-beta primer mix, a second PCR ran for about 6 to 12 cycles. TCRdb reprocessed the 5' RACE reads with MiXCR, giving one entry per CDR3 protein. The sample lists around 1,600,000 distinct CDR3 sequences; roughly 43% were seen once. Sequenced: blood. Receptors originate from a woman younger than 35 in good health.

Here the CDR3 reads CASNTGTGGYGYTF. The CDR3 DNA follows: TGTGCCAGCAATACCGGGACAGGGGGATATGGCTACACCTTC. The J gene is TRBJ1-2, the V gene TRBV6-2 or TRBV6-3; 11 bases line up with TRBD1. Germline assignment: CDR1 MNHEY and CDR2 SVGEGT. This CDR3 contains 14 residues. Losses at the gene ends were 7 bases for V and 5 bases for J; bases not matched to a gene: 6.

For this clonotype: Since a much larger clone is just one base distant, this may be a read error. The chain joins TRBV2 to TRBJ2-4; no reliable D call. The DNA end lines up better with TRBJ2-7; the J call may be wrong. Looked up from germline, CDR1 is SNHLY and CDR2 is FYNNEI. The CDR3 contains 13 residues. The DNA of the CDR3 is TGTGCCAGCAGGGACGACGCCCCCTACGAGCAGTACTTC. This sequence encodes CASRDDAPYEQYF.